The 17 T cell receptor beta chains listed next were all sequenced from one sample in a study of response to subunit inactivated influenza vaccine. TCRdb re-called the RT-PCR reads through MiXCR, storing one row per CDR3 protein. The sample has about 520,000 distinct CDR3 sequences, 25% seen once. This specimen consisted of CD4+ T cells sorted from PBMCs, obtained 5 to 6 days after vaccination. These receptors all stem from a man aged 45-60 years who received an inactivated influenza vaccine.

This clonotype has just a few counts. The chain combines TRBV6-4 with TRBJ2-1; the match to TRBD1 covers 7 bases. The length of the CDR3 is 13 residues. J was trimmed by 6 bases and V by 5 bases; bases with no gene match: 4. Germline V gene lookup returns CDR1 MRHNA and CDR2 SNTAGT. In DNA, the CDR3 is TGTGCCAGCAGTAGGGGGCTGAGCAATGAGCAGTTCTTC. Translating gives CASSRGLSNEQFF.

The chain is built from TRBV7-2 and TRBJ2-2; 9 bases map to TRBD2. The CDR3 spans 16 residues. The junction had 1 base not matched to a gene; V was cut back by 1 base and J by 1 base. The germline gives CDR1 SGHTA, CDR2 FQGNSA. CDR3 nucleotides: TGTGCCAGCAGCTTAGTAGCGGGAGTGAACACCGGGGAGCTGTTTTTT. Translated: CASSLVAGVNTGELFF.

This clonotype was picked up many times. The gene calls are TRBV20-1 and TRBJ2-3; D gene uncertain. The germline CDR1 and CDR2 sequences are DFQATT and SNEGSKA (reference sequence). The ends were cut back, 6 bases at V and 0 bases at J, with 7 bases in the middle. The length of the CDR3 is 12 residues. CDR3 amino acids: CSAPRSTDTQYF. The CDR3 coding sequence is TGCAGTGCCCCAAGAAGCACAGATACGCAGTATTTT.

The rearrangement uses TRBV7-2 and TRBJ1-4, with TRBD1 matching over 8 bases. Per germline, CDR1 SGHTA and CDR2 FQGNSA. J gave up 7 bases and V 3 bases, and 4 bases lay outside the gene matches. The CDR3 is 14 residues long. CDR3 loop: CASSFRRGREKLFF. CDR3 nucleotides: TGTGCCAGCAGCTTCCGCAGGGGGCGTGAAAAACTGTTTTTT.

This chain links TRBV6-2 or TRBV6-3 with TRBJ2-3, with unresolved D. Germline assignment: CDR1 MNHEY and CDR2 SVGEGT. The CDR3 loop spans 15 amino acids. The V gene lost 5 bases and the J gene lost 4 bases, with 16 bases spanning the gap. CDR3 nucleotide sequence: TGTGCCAGCAGTCCCTTGGTAGCTCGCTCAGATACGCAGTATTTT. It specifies CASSPLVARSDTQYF.

J is TRBJ2-3 and V is TRBV5-1; 14 bases align to TRBD2. The CDR3 sequence is 16 residues long. CDR1 SGHRS and CDR2 YFSETQ come from the germline V gene. With 4 bases clipped from V and 3 bases from J, the junction kept 4 bases outside the gene matches. CDR3 loop: CASSPGTSGRTDTQYF. For the CDR3, the DNA is TGCGCCAGCAGCCCGGGGACTAGCGGGAGAACAGATACGCAGTATTTT.

This clonotype occurred a few times. This chain connects TRBV11-1 to TRBJ2-1, with TRBD2 identical over 9 bases. J lost 2 bases, V lost 1 base, and 9 bases had no gene match. Germline V gene data show CDR1 as SGHAT and CDR2 as FQDESV (reference sequence). This CDR3 contains 18 residues. The CDR3 loop is CASSLGSLAGNPYNEQFF. CDR3 DNA sequence: TGTGCCAGCAGCTTAGGTTCGCTAGCGGGGAACCCCTACAATGAGCAGTTCTTC.

The genes are TRBV20-1 and TRBJ2-1; D might be TRBD1 or TRBD2, each matching 5 bases. Germline V gene sequence: CDR1 DFQATT, CDR2 SNEGSKA (reference sequence). This CDR3 region has 16 residues. The V end was cut by 1 base, the J end by 0 bases, with 13 bases between. The CDR3 reads CSARGLGANSYNEQFF. The CDR3 DNA reads as TGCAGTGCTAGAGGCCTCGGGGCTAACTCCTACAATGAGCAGTTCTTC.

This clonotype came up a few times. The gene calls are TRBV6-1 and TRBJ2-7, with TRBD1 matching over 8 bases. This CDR3 has 15 amino acids. The V segment lost 6 bases and the J segment 3 bases; nucleotides outside the gene matches: 10. The germline V gene encodes CDR1 MNHNS and CDR2 SASEGT. The chain's CDR3 is CASRTSGTGNYEQYF. Here the CDR3 DNA reads TGTGCCAGCAGGACATCCGGGACAGGAAACTACGAGCAGTACTTC.

The J gene is TRBJ2-1, the V gene TRBV4-1; 11 positions match TRBD2. Germline V lookup: CDR1 MGHRA, CDR2 YSYEKL. V lost 4 bases and J lost 3; bases outside the gene matches: 5. The CDR3 totals 16 residues. The CDR3 sequence: CASSPPTSGVYNEQFF. DNA of the CDR3: TGCGCCAGCAGCCCCCCGACTAGCGGGGTCTACAATGAGCAGTTCTTC.

This clonotype was counted a few times. The rearrangement links TRBV4-1 to TRBJ2-7; no firm D call. Germline V CDR1 and CDR2: MGHRA, YSYEKL. CDR3 size: 15 residues. Trimming left V 1 base short and J 3 bases short, with 13 bases between. CDR3 amino acids: CASSQGDFPLYEQYF. Written as DNA, the CDR3 is TGCGCCAGCAGCCAAGGAGACTTTCCTCTCTACGAGCAGTACTTC.

The gene calls are TRBV20-1 and TRBJ2-5, with D uncertain. Germline V gives CDR1 DFQATT, CDR2 SNEGSKA (reference sequence). The CDR3 has 14 amino acids. Trimming removed 0 bases from V and 1 base from J, with 9 bases in between. CDR3 region: CSARERPGQETQYF. As DNA, the CDR3 is TGCAGTGCTAGAGAAAGGCCAGGCCAAGAGACCCAGTACTTC.

This clonotype was counted a few times. The chain has TRBV2 and TRBJ1-2; D unclear. Germline assignment: CDR1 SNHLY and CDR2 FYNNEI. This CDR3 is 12 amino acids long. V lost 6 bases and J lost 0, with 5 bases in between. The CDR3 protein is CASRSPNYGYTF. The CDR3 nucleotides read TGTGCCAGCAGGTCCCCTAACTATGGCTACACCTTC.

CDR3 region: CASSGRGLNEQFF. The CDR3 DNA is TGCGCCAGCAGCGGACGGGGCTTGAATGAGCAGTTCTTC. The V call is TRBV5-1, the J call TRBJ2-1; D could derive from TRBD1 or TRBD2 (5 bases each). CDR1 and CDR2 from the germline V gene are SGHRS and YFSETQ. Between the trimmed V and J ends, which lost 4 bases and 7 bases, there was a span of 12 bases. The CDR3 runs 13 residues.

The chain joins TRBV7-2 to TRBJ2-1; 7 bases agree with TRBD1. Trimming took 3 bases from V and 0 from J; bases not matched to a gene: 2. Per the germline V gene, CDR1 is SGHTA and CDR2 is FQGNSA. There are 15 residues in the CDR3. The CDR3 nucleotides are TGTGCCAGCAGCTTCCGGGACAGCTCCTACAATGAGCAGTTCTTC. Encoded protein: CASSFRDSSYNEQFF.

This clonotype was observed a handful of times. The rearrangement joins TRBV6-2 or TRBV6-3 to TRBJ1-6; weak D call: TRBD1 (5 bases). V lost 2 bases to trimming and J lost 9 bases, with 17 bases between them. The length of the CDR3 is 16 residues. Germline V gene data show CDR1 as MNHEY and CDR2 as SVGEGT. The CDR3 reads CASSYAGGGKISPLHF. The DNA of the CDR3 is TGTGCCAGCAGTTACGCCGGGGGTGGCAAAATTTCACCCCTCCACTTT.

This clonotype appeared a few times. The J gene is TRBJ2-5, the V gene TRBV24-1; D remains unclear. Germline V gene lookup returns CDR1 KGHDR and CDR2 SFDVKD. The CDR3 runs 15 residues. Between the trimmed V and J ends, which lost 3 bases and 7 bases, there was a span of 17 bases. In DNA form, the CDR3 reads TGTGCCACCAGTGATACCTCGGACGCTACCGGGACCCAGTACTTC. Translating it yields CATSDTSDATGTQYF.